This T cell receptor beta chain was recorded in a study of cytomegalovirus exposure and HLA in healthy donors. Across the study: HLA-typed donors were the source of approximately 88 million unique TCRs held in an early data release.

This clone was observed once. CDR3 length: 13 residues. The V gene's germline CDR1 is MNHEY and CDR2 SMNVEV (reference sequence). J gave up 3 bases and V 5 bases, and 4 bases lay outside the gene matches. Amplification used 60 Vbeta primers and 13 Jbeta primers. In the study's own analysis: Later, an analysis found about 80 million unique TCR beta chains, and some 10 million of these were shared. Here immunoSEQ multiplex PCR was the method, and the copy in TCRdb shows in-frame clones only, minus some. For V, J and clone size, that table is used; D and trimming come from the DNA. The profile covers approximately 100,000 clones, with under 80% appearing a single time and roughly 4% taken by the ten largest.

This chain connects TRBV27 to TRBJ2-7; 7 bases match TRBD1. The specimen sequenced was PBMCs. This clonotype originated in a man in his forties or fifties in good health and CMV-seronegative. The CDR3 region has the DNA TGTGCCAGCAGTCAGCGACAGGGCTACGAGCAGTACTTC. Translating gives CASSQRQGYEQYF.